This T cell receptor (beta chain) came from a study of shared clonotypes between healthy human individuals. Every donor was a Caucasian adult from Nashville, Tennessee. CD4+ cells yielded CD45RA+ naive and CD45RA-negative memory subsets. V lost 1 base to trimming and J lost 1 base, with 8 bases between them. The CDR3 contains 14 residues. From germline, CDR1 is LNHDA and CDR2 SQIVND (reference sequence). The data were produced by immunoSEQ multiplex PCR, yet TCRdb's version contains in-frame clones alone and is incomplete. The data contain approximately 530,000 clones, about 96% of them singletons. General study points: Several donors had 4% to 5% of their naive CD4 clonotypes in common. In contrast to clonotypes shared by all four donors, non-shared clonotypes had lower generation probabilities.

On this clone: Its antigen is unknown.

The sample taken for sequencing was naive CD4+ T cells sorted from blood. Subset denoted: CD45RA+ positively selected. The receptor was derived from a woman in her 30s in good health. The chain recombines TRBV19 with TRBJ2-7; D gene uncertain. Here the CDR3 reads CASSIVKQSYEQYF. DNA of the CDR3: TGTGCCAGTAGTATAGTGAAGCAATCCTACGAGCAGTACTTC.